These 17 T cell receptor beta chains originate from one sample sequenced in a study of T cells expressing NK-cell markers. TCRdb reworked the 5' RACE reads into one entry per CDR3 protein, no DNA. Seen in this sample are about 160,000 distinct CDR3 sequences; the ten most common clones hold 15% to 20%. Sequencing was performed on blood T cells: a sorted CD56 or NKG2C T cell subset, CD4+ or CD8+ T cells, or bulk PBMC T cells (not recorded which). These receptors all stem from a woman between 18 and 70 years old in good health.

This chain's CDR3 is CASSGTRSSVEQFF. V usage is TRBV11-2 and J usage is TRBJ2-1; the TCRdb D gene call, TRBD2, has no DNA to confirm it. Germline V lookup: CDR1 SGHAT, CDR2 FQNNGV. The CDR3 length is 14 residues.

The chain carries TRBV27 and TRBJ1-2; TCRdb returns TRBD1, unconfirmable since there is no DNA. Germline V lookup: CDR1 MNHEY, CDR2 SMNVEV (reference sequence). The CDR3 has 13 residues. This chain's CDR3 is CASKGGARNGYTF.

The chain links TRBV5-1 to TRBJ1-3; the D call of TRBD1 rests on TCRdb alone, since no DNA is present to check it. The length of the CDR3 is 15 residues. Germline V gives CDR1 SGHRS, CDR2 YFSETQ. CDR3 loop: CASSHGTGDGNTIYF.

The gene calls are TRBV27 and TRBJ2-7; the TCRdb D gene call, TRBD2, has no DNA to confirm it. Looked up from germline, CDR1 is MNHEY and CDR2 is SMNVEV (reference sequence). CDR3 length: 14 amino acids. The CDR3 sequence: CASSRTSGRYEQYF.

J is TRBJ1-3 and V is TRBV25-1; TCRdb names TRBD1, which stays unverified in the absence of DNA. Germline lookup yields CDR1 MGHDK and CDR2 SYGVNS. This CDR3 has 13 amino acids. The CDR3 region is CASRHGEGNTIYF.

The genes are TRBV20-1 and TRBJ2-3; TCRdb selects TRBD2, and the lack of DNA leaves this call unchecked. The CDR3 has 17 residues. The V gene's germline CDR1 is DFQATT and CDR2 SNEGSKA (reference sequence). The CDR3 sequence: CSAGRARLAGGRDTQYF.

CDR3 amino acids: CASSLSGDFGRELFF. The rearrangement uses TRBV5-1 and TRBJ2-2. The V gene's germline CDR1 is SGHRS and CDR2 YFSETQ. The CDR3 length is 15 residues. The full variable domain, completed using reference TRBV5-1 and TRBJ2-2, is KAGVTQTPRYLIKTRGQQVTLSCSPISGHRSVSWYQQTPGQGLQFLFEYFSETQRNKGNFPGRFSGRQFSNSRSEMNVSTLELGDSALYLCASSLSGDFGRELFFGEGSRLTVL.

This chain uses TRBV18 with TRBJ2-5; TCRdb lists TRBD2, though no DNA is available to test this call. Per germline, CDR1 KGHSH and CDR2 LQKENI. CDR3 length equals 16 residues. CDR3 residues: CASSPPGSGRTETQYF.

The V and J genes are TRBV28 and TRBJ2-2. CDR1 and CDR2 (germline): MDHEN, SYDVKM. The CDR3 is 11 residues long. The CDR3 reads CASSLGWELFF.

The chain couples TRBV20-1 to TRBJ1-1; TCRdb lists TRBD1, though no DNA is available to test this call. The length of the CDR3 is 11 residues. Germline assignment: CDR1 DFQATT and CDR2 SNEGSKA (reference sequence). The CDR3 protein is CRRQGGTEAFF.

The chain combines TRBV5-6 with TRBJ1-3; absent DNA, TCRdb's TRBD1 call cannot be checked. The V gene's germline CDR1 is SGHDT and CDR2 YYEEEE. CDR3 size: 16 residues. The CDR3 spells CASSLEAGSAGNTIYF.

This chain links TRBV13 with TRBJ2-1; no DNA is available, so the TRBD2 call from TCRdb remains unchecked. Germline CDR1 PRHDT, CDR2 FYEKMQ (reference sequence). The CDR3 spans 17 residues. Here the CDR3 reads CASSTPGTSGRAFEQFF.

The V gene is TRBV20-1, the J gene TRBJ2-3; TCRdb's assignment of TRBD1 cannot be checked, as there is no DNA. The V gene's germline CDR1 is DFQATT and CDR2 SNEGSKA (reference sequence). The CDR3 has 13 amino acids. The chain's CDR3 is CSGDRESTDTQYF.

The CDR3 sequence is CASSLGQGELFF. V gene TRBV5-1 combines with J gene TRBJ2-2. In germline, CDR1 is SGHRS, CDR2 YFSETQ. CDR3 size: 12 residues. Full variable domain (outside the CDR3, taken from reference TRBV5-1 and TRBJ2-2): KAGVTQTPRYLIKTRGQQVTLSCSPISGHRSVSWYQQTPGQGLQFLFEYFSETQRNKGNFPGRFSGRQFSNSRSEMNVSTLELGDSALYLCASSLGQGELFFGEGSRLTVL.

The V and J genes are TRBV28 and TRBJ2-1. This CDR3 spans 13 amino acids. Germline values: CDR1 MDHEN, CDR2 SYDVKM. The CDR3: CASTLDKNNEQFF.

The chain uses TRBV6-5 and TRBJ1-2; the TRBD1 assignment by TCRdb is unverifiable without DNA. CDR1 and CDR2 from the germline V gene are MNHEY and SVGAGI. The CDR3 loop spans 15 amino acids. The CDR3 region is CASSYTRDLKGGYTF.

The V gene is TRBV20-1, the J gene TRBJ1-6; checking the TCRdb D call of TRBD1 is not possible without DNA. The CDR3 loop spans 15 amino acids. Germline V gene lookup returns CDR1 DFQATT and CDR2 SNEGSKA (reference sequence). CDR3 protein: CSARDSGRPVGPLHF.